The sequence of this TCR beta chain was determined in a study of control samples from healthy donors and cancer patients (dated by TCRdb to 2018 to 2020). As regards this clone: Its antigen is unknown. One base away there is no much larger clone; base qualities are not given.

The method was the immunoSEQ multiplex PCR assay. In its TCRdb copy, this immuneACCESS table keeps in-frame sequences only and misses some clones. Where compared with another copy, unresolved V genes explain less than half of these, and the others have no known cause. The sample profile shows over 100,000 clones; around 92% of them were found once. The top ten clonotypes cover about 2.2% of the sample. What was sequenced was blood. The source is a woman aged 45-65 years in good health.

The DNA reads TGTGCCAGCAGTCCCGAGGATCCGTTTTACTATGGCTACACCTTC. It specifies CASSPEDPFYYGYTF. The chain is encoded by TRBV28 joined to TRBJ1-2; the D gene cannot be named for sure. The germline V gene gives CDR1 as MDHEN and CDR2 as SYDVKM. V is shortened by 5 bases, J by 3 bases, and the region joining them spans 16 bases. The CDR3 sequence holds 15 residues, the cysteine and phenylalanine included. Only the CDR3 region is kept as DNA, spanning 45 bases read in frame from base 1.